The 12 T cell receptor beta chains below were found in one sample sequenced in a study of T cells in narcolepsy. Here immunoSEQ multiplex PCR was the method, and the copy in TCRdb shows in-frame clones only, minus some. This table has about 34,000 clones, more than 65% appearing once. The sample consisted of memory (CD45RA-) CD4+ T cells from blood. These receptors were obtained from a human donor in good health.

The V gene is TRBV6-1, the J gene TRBJ1-2; a weak D match, TRBD1 (5 bases). The germline V and J ends were trimmed by 7 bases and 1 base, with 13 bases remaining between them. The CDR3 totals 14 residues. Germline CDR1 is MNHNS and CDR2 is SASEGT. CDR3 nucleotide sequence: TGTGCCAGCAAAAAGTCTCAGGGTAACTATGGCTACACCTTC. Its translation: CASKKSQGNYGYTF.

The chain uses TRBV27 and TRBJ1-3; D is unresolved. V lost 5 bases and J 8 bases, leaving 16 bases between the germline ends. The CDR3 runs to 14 residues. Germline V gene data show CDR1 as MNHEY and CDR2 as SMNVEV (reference sequence). The CDR3 DNA is TGTGCCAGCAGTCCGAGAGGGCGTCCGGACACCATATATTTT. Amino acid sequence: CASSPRGRPDTIYF.

V and J are TRBV19 and TRBJ2-7; 8 bases map to TRBD1. The germline V gene encodes CDR1 LNHDA and CDR2 SQIVND (reference sequence). The CDR3 has 15 residues. V shed 6 bases, J shed 1 base, and the junction held 8 bases outside the gene matches. The CDR3 is CASSNRGSGSYEQYF. In DNA, the CDR3 is TGTGCCAGTAGCAACAGGGGGAGCGGGTCCTACGAGCAGTACTTC.

The rearrangement joins TRBV19 to TRBJ1-1; unclear D gene. Germline-derived CDR1 and CDR2 are LNHDA and SQIVND (reference sequence). The CDR3 runs 12 residues. Trimming cost V 9 bases and J 4 bases, with 12 bases left between them. CDR3 in DNA: TGTGCCAGCAGTCTCCTAGGCACTGAAGCTTTCTTT. It translates to CASSLLGTEAFF.

This chain connects TRBV12-5 to TRBJ2-3; D unresolved. CDR1 LGHNT and CDR2 FRNRAP come from the germline V gene. The CDR3 spans 12 residues. The V end was cut by 5 bases, the J end by 7 bases, with 10 bases between. The CDR3 is CASGPDRNTQYF. As DNA, the CDR3 is TGTGCTAGTGGTCCAGACCGCAATACGCAGTATTTT.

This chain links TRBV5-5 with TRBJ2-7; 9 nucleotides agree with TRBD2. The V and J ends lost 2 bases and 4 bases, in that order; junction bases with no gene match: 7. The CDR3 is 15 amino acids. CDR1 and CDR2 from the germline V gene are SGHKS and YYEKEE (reference sequence). The CDR3 loop is CASSFLAGEGYEQYF. The CDR3 DNA is TGTGCCAGCAGCTTCTTAGCGGGAGAGGGGTACGAGCAGTACTTC.

The chain recombines TRBV10-3 with TRBJ1-1, with D unclear. V shed 3 bases and J shed 2 bases, with 13 bases lying between them. CDR3 size: 15 residues. The germline V gene has CDR1 ENHRY and CDR2 SYGVKD. The CDR3, as DNA: TGTGCCATCAGTGATAGGGCAGCCACAAACACTGAAGCTTTCTTT. It is translated as CAISDRAATNTEAFF.

The rearrangement links TRBV11-2 to TRBJ2-2; 9 nucleotides agree with TRBD1. The CDR3 runs 15 residues. The germline gives CDR1 SGHAT, CDR2 FQNNGV. The V and J ends lost 6 bases and 4 bases, in that order; junction bases with no gene match: 6. CDR3 sequence: CASREGQGFTGELFF. CDR3 sequence (DNA): TGTGCCAGCAGGGAGGGACAGGGATTCACCGGGGAGCTGTTTTTT.

V and J are TRBV4-1 and TRBJ2-3; a possible D gene is TRBD1 (5 bases). CDR3 length: 13 amino acids. V was pared by 5 bases and J by 8 bases, with 14 bases between. CDR1 is MGHRA, CDR2 YSYEKL, per germline. In DNA, the CDR3 is TGCGCCAGCAGCTATAATGGTCAGGGTACGCAGTATTTT. Protein sequence: CASSYNGQGTQYF.

This chain joins TRBV9 and TRBJ2-3, with D possibly being TRBD2 (5 bases). This CDR3 is built from 16 residues. The germline V gene encodes CDR1 SGDLS and CDR2 YYNGEE. Trimming took off 0 bases at V and 0 bases at J, with 11 bases between the two ends. CDR3 in DNA: TGTGCCAGCAGCGTAGGTGCTAGCTCGAGCACAGATACGCAGTATTTT. This sequence encodes CASSVGASSSTDTQYF.

CDR3 nucleotides: TGTGCCAGCTCACCAGGACAGAGACACCTGAACACTGAAGCTTTCTTT. Translating it yields CASSPGQRHLNTEAFF. The V gene is TRBV18, the J gene TRBJ1-1; possible D gene TRBD1, 6 bases. Deletions cut 2 bases from V and 0 bases from J, with 13 bases between. Germline V gives CDR1 KGHSH, CDR2 LQKENI. The CDR3 runs 16 residues.

This chain uses TRBV5-1 with TRBJ1-6; no reliable D call. The CDR3 runs 16 residues. CDR1 SGHRS and CDR2 YFSETQ come from the germline V gene. Trimming removed 0 bases from V and 9 bases from J, with 16 bases in between. The DNA for the CDR3 is TGCGCCAGCAGCTTGGCCGCGCGAGGGAACGGTTCACCCCTCCACTTT. Its protein product is CASSLAARGNGSPLHF.